The 10 T cell receptor beta chains below come from one sample, sequenced in a study of shared clonotypes between healthy human individuals. Assay used: immunoSEQ multiplex PCR; TCRdb lists only in-frame clones, some missing. The sample yields about 1,900,000 clones, 85% to 95% seen once. Selected positively for CCR7 and CD45RO-negative, naive CD8 cells excluded terminally differentiated effector memory CD45RA+ cells. Sequenced: naive CD8+ T cells sorted from blood. Source of these receptors: a man aged 18-30 years in good health.

The rearrangement joins TRBV15 to TRBJ1-6, with D unresolved. CDR1 is LNHNV and CDR2 is YYDKDF in the germline V gene (reference sequence). The length of the CDR3 is 13 residues. Trimming pared 5 bases from V and 3 bases from J, leaving 5 bases between. The CDR3 spells CATSGSYNSPLHF. CDR3 DNA: TGTGCCACCAGCGGCAGCTATAATTCACCCCTCCACTTT. Drawing the rest from reference TRBV15 and TRBJ1-6, the complete variable domain is DAMVIQNPRYQVTQFGKPVTLSCSQTLNHNVMYWYQQKSSQAPKLLFHYYDKDFNNEADTPDNFQSRRPNTSFCFLDIRSPGLGDTAMYLCATSGSYNSPLHFGNGTRLTVT.

The V gene is TRBV7-8, the J gene TRBJ2-7; TRBD1 matches 9 bases. The CDR3 length is 16 residues. Per the germline V gene, CDR1 is SGHVS and CDR2 is FQNEAQ. V dropped 2 bases and J dropped 2; count of bases not matched to a gene: 7. DNA of the CDR3: TGTGCCAGCAGCTTAATCGGGACAGGGAGTCCCTACGAGCAGTACTTC. Its translation: CASSLIGTGSPYEQYF.

Only one count was recorded for this clone. This chain links TRBV29-1 with TRBJ1-2; D is ambiguous. Germline CDR1 reads SQVTM; CDR2 reads ANQGSEA. The CDR3 runs 11 residues. V was cut by 2 bases and J by 3 bases, with 4 bases left in between. The CDR3 nucleotides are TGCAGCGTTGAACAGCACTATGGCTACACCTTC. As protein: CSVEQHYGYTF. The full variable domain, in which reference TRBV29-1 and TRBJ1-2 provide the parts outside the CDR3, is SAVISQKPSRDICQRGTSLTIQCQVDSQVTMMFWYRQQPGQSLTLIATANQGSEATYESGFVIDKFPISRPNLTFSTLTVSNMSPEDSSIYLCSVEQHYGYTFGSGTRLTVV.

The V and J genes are TRBV7-9 and TRBJ2-2; 7 positions match TRBD2. Looked up from germline, CDR1 is SEHNR and CDR2 is FQNEAQ (reference sequence). This CDR3 region has 14 residues. With V trimmed by 5 bases and J by 8 bases, 8 bases remained unmatched. This chain's CDR3 is CASSAALAEGELFF. CDR3 DNA sequence: TGTGCCAGCAGCGCCGCTCTAGCGGAAGGGGAGCTGTTTTTT. Full variable domain (outside the CDR3, taken from reference TRBV7-9 and TRBJ2-2): DTGVSQNPRHKITKRGQNVTFRCDPISEHNRLYWYRQTLGQGPEFLTYFQNEAQLEKSRLLSDRFSAERPKGSFSTLEIQRTEQGDSAMYLCASSAALAEGELFFGEGSRLTVL.

The chain has TRBV30 and TRBJ2-5; D remains ambiguous. Germline V CDR1 and CDR2: GTSNPN, SVGIG (reference sequence). The CDR3 contains 13 residues. The V and J ends lost 0 bases and 1 base respectively, with 6 bases between them. Written as DNA, the CDR3 is TGTGCCTGGAGTGTACTTGGCCAAGAGACCCAGTACTTC. It yields the protein CAWSVLGQETQYF.

The table lists this clone with a few counts. Other DNA sequences in the same sample also yield this CDR3. This chain joins TRBV9 and TRBJ1-1, with D unclear. Trimming shortened V by 0 bases and J by 0 bases, and 6 bases separated the two germline ends. There are 14 residues in the CDR3. The V gene's germline CDR1 is SGDLS and CDR2 YYNGEE. This CDR3 is CASSVEAVNTEAFF. The CDR3 DNA reads as TGTGCCAGCAGCGTAGAGGCGGTGAACACTGAAGCTTTCTTT.

This clone is a singleton in its sample. The same CDR3 can be traced to other DNA sequences in this sample. The J gene is TRBJ2-7, the V gene TRBV6-5; the D gene could be TRBD1 or TRBD2 (5 bases each). This CDR3 has 15 amino acids. With 0 bases removed from V and 2 bases from J, the gap between germline ends came to 11 bases. Germline V CDR1 and CDR2: MNHEY, SVGAGI. In DNA form, the CDR3 reads TGTGCCAGCAGTTACTCAGGGGACGGAGCCTACGAGCAGTACTTC. Encoded protein: CASSYSGDGAYEQYF.

The genes are TRBV5-6 and TRBJ1-1; D remains unclear. The germline V and J ends were trimmed by 3 bases and 0 bases, with 18 bases remaining between them. The CDR3 covers 17 residues. The germline V gene has CDR1 SGHDT and CDR2 YYEEEE. The CDR3 DNA follows: TGTGCCAGCAGCTCGTGGCGTGGGGTGCTGATGAACACTGAAGCTTTCTTT. Encoded protein: CASSSWRGVLMNTEAFF. Full variable domain (remainder filled in from reference TRBV5-6 and TRBJ1-1): DAGVTQSPTHLIKTRGQQVTLRCSPKSGHDTVSWYQQALGQGPQFIFQYYEEEERQRGNFPDRFSGHQFPNYSSELNVNALLLGDSALYLCASSSWRGVLMNTEAFFGQGTRLTVV.

With regard to this clone: The same CDR3 is also encoded by other DNA sequences in this sample. The chain combines TRBV30 with TRBJ2-2; unclear D gene. CDR3 size: 12 residues. Germline CDR1 is GTSNPN and CDR2 is SVGIG (reference sequence). Deletions cut 0 bases from V and 6 bases from J, with 5 bases between. The chain's CDR3 is CAWSVGPGELFF. CDR3 nucleotide sequence: TGTGCCTGGAGTGTCGGTCCCGGGGAGCTGTTTTTT.

The V gene is TRBV7-6, the J gene TRBJ2-7; D not resolved. V lost 2 bases and J 0 bases, leaving 8 bases between the germline ends. CDR3 size: 14 residues. CDR1 is SGHVS, CDR2 FNYEAQ, per germline. For the CDR3, the DNA is TGTGCCAGCAGCTTATACAAGAGCTCCTACGAGCAGTACTTC. This codes for CASSLYKSSYEQYF.